This T cell receptor beta chain was captured in a study of T cells in Graves' hyperthyroidism and ophthalmopathy (dated by TCRdb to between 2018 and 2021). Regarding the study in general: Peripheral blood was collected at initial diagnosis, before any treatment. TCR V-J signatures able to tell the groups apart were searched for in a discovery cohort of 90 to 100 patients, of whom roughly 42 had Graves' ophthalmopathy and about 60 had stable Graves' hyperthyroidism. An independent validation cohort of around 19 hyperthyroidism patients and about 15 patients who later progressed to ophthalmopathy tested prospective prediction of ophthalmopathy. The approximately 90 discovery patients were randomly split 7:3 into training and test sets. Thyroid tissue and blood T-cell repertoires from several Graves' hyperthyroidism patients were also compared in the study. After blood sampling, hyperthyroidism patients were treated with methimazole at a starting dose of 30 mg daily, and ophthalmopathy patients were treated with high-dose intravenous methylprednisolone. TCR Vbeta CDR3 sequencing of 120 to 150 peripheral blood samples (approximately 44 ophthalmopathy, 75 to 85 hyperthyroidism and roughly 17 progressor patients) is reported in the paper. The paper as a whole reports these results and caveats: Ophthalmopathy was separated from stable hyperthyroidism by a 13 V-J signature model, with just over 85% sensitivity and about 81% specificity obtained in cross-validation and 80%/75% obtained in testing. No statistical method was used to set the sample size in advance, and investigators knew the group allocation. In validation, the model predicted progression to ophthalmopathy a median of approximately 6.6 months before onset, with over 60% sensitivity and roughly 73% specificity. Most expanded thyroid clonotypes (frequency above 0.001) were also detected in blood, a finding suggesting that blood repertoires may reflect thyroid immune responses.

This clonotype was seen ten or more times. Its cognate antigen has yet to be identified. Within one base of it there is no much larger clone, and no base qualities were kept. Graves' hyperthyroidism was defined as stable when no progression to ophthalmopathy occurred over 18 months of follow-up. Hyperthyroidism patients were newly diagnosed, had a disease duration of under 2 months, and were aged 18 to 65 years. The study excluded patients with uncontrolled infections, other autoimmune diseases, pregnancy or lactation. Diagnoses were established on the basis of clinical symptoms, serum thyroxine and TRAb, thyroid ultrasound, and orbital computed tomography. Ficoll-Paque density gradient centrifugation was used to isolate PBMCs from 8.5 to 10 ml of fresh peripheral blood. Total RNA was extracted using Trizol reagent, and RNA quality was assessed on an Agilent 2100 Bioanalyzer. TCR beta CDR3 regions were amplified from RNA transcripts. The TCR CDR3 was subjected to a first round of RT-PCR using the HTBI primer set and the Qiagen OneStep RT-PCR kit. Libraries were constructed in a second round of multiplex PCR, after which size selection and purification were performed. The libraries were sequenced on an Illumina HiSeq2000 using paired-end 100 bp reads. Per the authors' processing: SOAPnuke was used to process the raw data, with reads discarded if the reads contained adapters or uncalled bases, had a mean Phred below 15, or lacked an exact constant-primer or identifier match. COPE v1.2.5 was used to merge high-quality paired reads, and clonotypes were defined as unique nucleotide sequences. MiTCR v1.1 was used to align the clonotypes against IMGT TRBV, TRBD and TRBJ reference segments. The analysis included only V-J combinations with a frequency above 0.0001, which together covered around 99% of the repertoires. The TCS score was defined as the ratio of F50 (clonal expansion) to E x V (chaos), calculated using BLOSUM62-based TCRdist between CDR3 peptides within each V-J. Welch's t-statistics and random forest reduced 500 to 550 V-J features to 13, which were used in a naive Bayes classifier (R e1071). TCRdb itself trimmed the public reads at Q25 with fastp, ran MiXCR and retained productive beta chains. Records with the same CDR3 protein are collapsed into one entry carrying the most frequent genes and DNA. TCRdb, not the authors, supplied the V and J calls. The sample table contains a few hundred thousand distinct CDR3 sequences; only one count was recorded for about 12% of them. The top ten clonotypes cover 9% to 9.5% of the sample.

The sequenced material came from blood. The sequence was obtained from a young woman with Graves' hyperthyroidism.

The DNA reads as follows: TGTGCCTGGACTACTGGACAGGTGAACACTGAAGCTTTCTTT. This encodes CAWTTGQVNTEAFF. The chain joins TRBV30 to TRBJ1-1; 7 of the junction bases match TRBD1. V is trimmed back by 4 bases and J by 0 bases, and the junction contains 5 bases that no gene match accounts for. In the germline V gene (reference sequence), CDR1 corresponds to GTSNPN and CDR2 to SVGIG. Its CDR3 holds 14 amino acids, cysteine through phenylalanine. Only CDR3 DNA is held: 42 bases, read in frame from base 1.